This T cell receptor (beta chain) is drawn from a study of human T cells and chemical hapten exposure (dated by TCRdb to the early 2020s). Describing the broader study: For sensitization, 2% DPC in acetone was applied to an approximately 2 cm by approximately 2 cm area of upper inner arm skin. Blood was sampled from patients pre-sensitization (week 0) and at 2, 6 and about 24 weeks after DPC sensitization. Patch testing was done on the upper back using Finn chambers containing 0.01% DPC, and results were scored after 6 days according to International Contact Dermatitis Research Group standards. Most of the patients in the cohort were female, and the cohort covered alopecia areata with under or over 50% scalp involvement, alopecia totalis and alopecia universalis. For TCR sequencing, blood came from about 29 alopecia patients at anywhere from one to four time points (pre-sensitization, 2, 6 and 24 weeks). In alopecia patients, the study followed how the peripheral blood TCR repertoire changed in vivo over primary and secondary sensitization to diphenylcyclopropenone (DPC), a hapten. Throughout the approximately 26-week study period, patients were also given weekly therapeutic DPC doses on the scalp. Libraries were pooled for sequencing, and per-sample TCR yields varied mainly because of small differences in library volumes within the pool. What the authors observed across the whole study: Expanded TCRs formed significantly more large CDR3 similarity clusters than pre-sensitization or healthy control sets, consistent with antigen-driven responses. The number of PT1 expanded TCRs positively correlated with patch test score, significant at thresholds 8, 16 and 32 but not 4. No change with DPC sensitization was found in the number of TCRs above 1 in 1000 frequency, and no evidence of global repertoire structure alterations was found. Because all patients had alopecia, a presumed autoimmune disease, the immune response of the patients might differ from that of healthy individuals. Repeated subsampling changed both the strength of the expansion versus patch-test correlation and the threshold at which that correlation became significant.

The time point label for this specimen denotes: pre-sensitization, week 0. Sample treatment or condition, as interpreted from the label and publication: therapeutic diphenylcyclopropenone sensitization with weekly scalp DPC. Blood at each patch-test visit was drawn before the patch test was applied. Eligible patients were aged 18 to 70, diagnosed with alopecia, deemed suitable for DPC therapy, and excluded if pregnant. Total RNA was extracted from unfractionated whole blood collected in Tempus Blood RNA tubes. CDR1 and CDR2 are drawn from the germline V gene: SGHDT, YYEEEE. The CDR3 holds 13 amino acids from the cysteine to the phenylalanine. Of the read, only the CDR3 DNA is kept; its 39 bases are in frame from base 1. V and J lose 1 base and 9 bases, and a span of 10 bases separates them. This clonotype has ten or more counts. Its antigen is still unknown. No clone much larger than this one lies a single base away; base qualities are absent.

Receptors were amplified or captured by RACE. TCRdb shows the sequencer as NextSeq 500. During library preparation, unique molecular identifiers were attached to individual cDNA molecules so that TCRs could be counted in a quantitative, reproducible way. For every blood RNA sample, sequencing covered both the TCR alpha and TCR beta chains. The paper's data handling went like this. The median number of TCRs per sample was roughly 94,000, ranging from about 20,000 to 750,000. V, J and CDR3 annotation of the TCR reads was performed with the Decombinator software suite. Every sample was subsampled to the same number of TCRs (28,000) for the PS versus PT1 abundance plots. TCRs were defined as expanded if absent before sensitization and observed at least eight times at the 2-week time point. TCRdb reanalyzed the raw reads on its own, using fastp at Q25 for trimming and MiXCR for clone calling, and kept in-frame beta chains. All rows with the same CDR3 protein become a single entry with the most common DNA and genes. These V and J calls are TCRdb output, not the study's own analysis. The sample records approximately 77,000 distinct CDR3 sequences, 14% of which are singletons. Approximately 4.5% of the sample lies in the top ten.

Sequences were derived from whole blood, sampled in connection with sensitization to the hapten diphenylcyclopropenone (DPC). Rearrangement joined TRBV5-6 to TRBJ2-2; matching of 6 bases hints at TRBD2 as the D gene. The origin of this receptor is a woman aged 45-65 years with alopecia areata. Some clones in this sample may be carry-over from other donors' samples. CDR3 protein: CASSLSGVRELFF. DNA sequence: TGTGCCAGCAGCTTGTCGGGGGTCAGGGAGCTGTTTTTT.